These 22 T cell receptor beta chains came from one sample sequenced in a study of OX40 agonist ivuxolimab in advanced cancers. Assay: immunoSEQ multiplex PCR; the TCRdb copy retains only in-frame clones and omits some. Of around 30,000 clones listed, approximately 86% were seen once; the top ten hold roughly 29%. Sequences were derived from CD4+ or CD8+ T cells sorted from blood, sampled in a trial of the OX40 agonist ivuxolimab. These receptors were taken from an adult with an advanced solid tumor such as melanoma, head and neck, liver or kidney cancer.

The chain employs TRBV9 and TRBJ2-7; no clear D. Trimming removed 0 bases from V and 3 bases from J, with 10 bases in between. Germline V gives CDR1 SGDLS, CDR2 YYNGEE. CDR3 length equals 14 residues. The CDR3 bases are TGTGCCAGCAGCGTAGATTCTGGGGTCTACGAGCAGTACTTC. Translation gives CASSVDSGVYEQYF.

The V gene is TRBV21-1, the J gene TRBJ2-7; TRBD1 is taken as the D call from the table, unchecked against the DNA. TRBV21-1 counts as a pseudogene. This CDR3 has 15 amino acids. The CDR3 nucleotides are TGTGCCAGCAGCAAAGGGCCCTGTCTGGCCTACGAGCAGTACTTC. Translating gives CASSKGPCLAYEQYF.

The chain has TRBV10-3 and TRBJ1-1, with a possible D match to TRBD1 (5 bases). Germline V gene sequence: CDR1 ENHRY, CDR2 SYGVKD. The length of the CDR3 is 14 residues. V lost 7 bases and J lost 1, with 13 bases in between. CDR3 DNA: TGTGCCATCAATGGAGGGACGGGGAACACTGAAGCTTTCTTT. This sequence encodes CAINGGTGNTEAFF.

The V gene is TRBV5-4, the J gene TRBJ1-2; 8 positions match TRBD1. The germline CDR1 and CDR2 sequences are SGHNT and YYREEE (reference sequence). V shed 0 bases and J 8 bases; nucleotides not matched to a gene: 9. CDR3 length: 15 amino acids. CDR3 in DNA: TGTGCCAGCAGCTTGGCTCCGGACAGGGTTCGCGGCTACACCTTC. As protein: CASSLAPDRVRGYTF. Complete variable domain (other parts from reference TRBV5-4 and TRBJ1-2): ETGVTQSPTHLIKTRGQQVTLRCSSQSGHNTVSWYQQALGQGPQFIFQYYREEENGRGNFPPRFSGLQFPNYSSELNVNALELDDSALYLCASSLAPDRVRGYTFGSGTRLTVV.

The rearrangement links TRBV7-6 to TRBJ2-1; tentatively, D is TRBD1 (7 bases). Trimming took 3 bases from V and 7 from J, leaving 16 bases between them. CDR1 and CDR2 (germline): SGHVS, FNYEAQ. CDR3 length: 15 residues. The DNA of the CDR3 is TGTGCCAGCAGCTTGACAGGGACTCTAGGGAATGAGCAGTTCTTC. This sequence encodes CASSLTGTLGNEQFF. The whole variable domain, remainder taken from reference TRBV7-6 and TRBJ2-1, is GAGVSQSPRYKVTKRGQDVALRCDPISGHVSLYWYRQALGQGPEFLTYFNYEAQQDKSGLPNDRFSAERPEGSISTLTIQRTEQRDSAMYRCASSLTGTLGNEQFFGPGTRLTVL.

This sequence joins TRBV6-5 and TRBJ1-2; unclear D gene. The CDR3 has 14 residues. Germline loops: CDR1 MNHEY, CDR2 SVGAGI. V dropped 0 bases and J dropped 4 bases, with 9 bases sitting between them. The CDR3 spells CASSYSSQSYGYTF. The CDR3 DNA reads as TGTGCCAGCAGTTACTCGAGCCAGTCCTATGGCTACACCTTC.

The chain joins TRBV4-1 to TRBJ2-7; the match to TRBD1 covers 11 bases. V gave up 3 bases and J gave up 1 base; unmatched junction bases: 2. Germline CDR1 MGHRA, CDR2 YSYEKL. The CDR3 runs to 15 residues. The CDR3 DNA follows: TGCGCCAGCAGCCACGGGACAGGGGGTTCCTACGAGCAGTACTTC. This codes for CASSHGTGGSYEQYF.

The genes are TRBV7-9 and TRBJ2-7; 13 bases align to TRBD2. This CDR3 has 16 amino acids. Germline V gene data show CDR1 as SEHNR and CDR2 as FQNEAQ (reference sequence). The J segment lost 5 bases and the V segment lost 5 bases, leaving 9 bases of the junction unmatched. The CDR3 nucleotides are TGTGCCAGCAGCCCGACTAGCGGGAGGAACGTTGACGAGCAGTACTTC. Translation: CASSPTSGRNVDEQYF.

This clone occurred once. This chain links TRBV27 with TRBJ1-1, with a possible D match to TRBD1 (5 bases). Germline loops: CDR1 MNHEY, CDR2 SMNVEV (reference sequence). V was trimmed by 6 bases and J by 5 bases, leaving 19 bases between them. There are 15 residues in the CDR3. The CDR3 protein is CASSPPLGAWTEAFF. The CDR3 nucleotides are TGTGCCAGCAGCCCCCCCCTTGGGGCATGGACTGAAGCTTTCTTT.

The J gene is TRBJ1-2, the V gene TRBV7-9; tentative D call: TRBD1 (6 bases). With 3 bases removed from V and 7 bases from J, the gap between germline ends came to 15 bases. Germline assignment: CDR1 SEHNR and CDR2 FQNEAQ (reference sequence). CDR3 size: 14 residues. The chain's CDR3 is CASSFAGGGSGYTF. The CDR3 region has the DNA TGTGCCAGCAGCTTCGCCGGGGGGGGCAGTGGCTACACCTTC.

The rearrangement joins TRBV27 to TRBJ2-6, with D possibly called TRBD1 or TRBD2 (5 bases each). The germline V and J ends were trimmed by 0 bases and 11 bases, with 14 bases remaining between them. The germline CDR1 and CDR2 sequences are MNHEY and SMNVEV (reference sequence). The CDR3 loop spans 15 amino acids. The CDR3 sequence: CASSLSINRGDVLTF. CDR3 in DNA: TGTGCCAGCAGTTTATCAATCAATAGAGGGGACGTCCTGACTTTC. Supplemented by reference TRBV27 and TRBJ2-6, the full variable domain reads EAQVTQNPRYLITVTGKKLTVTCSQNMNHEYMSWYRQDPGLGLRQIYYSMNVEVTDKGDVPEGYKVSRKEKRNFPLILESPSPNQTSLYFCASSLSINRGDVLTFGAGSRLTVL.

Written as DNA, the CDR3 is TGTGCCAGCAGTGAACGGGGTAGCTACTACGAGCAGTACTTC. It encodes CASSERGSYYEQYF. The V gene is TRBV6-1, the J gene TRBJ2-7, with D possibly matching TRBD2 (5 bases). CDR3 length: 14 residues. The germline CDR1 and CDR2 sequences are MNHNS and SASEGT. V lost 2 bases and J 3 bases, leaving 11 bases between the germline ends.

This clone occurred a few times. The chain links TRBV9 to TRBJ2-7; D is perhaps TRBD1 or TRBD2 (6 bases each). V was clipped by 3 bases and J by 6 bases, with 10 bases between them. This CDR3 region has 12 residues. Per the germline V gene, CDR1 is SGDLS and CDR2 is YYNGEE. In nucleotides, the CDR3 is TGTGCCAGCAGCGCCGGAGGGGGCGAGCAGTACTTC. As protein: CASSAGGGEQYF.

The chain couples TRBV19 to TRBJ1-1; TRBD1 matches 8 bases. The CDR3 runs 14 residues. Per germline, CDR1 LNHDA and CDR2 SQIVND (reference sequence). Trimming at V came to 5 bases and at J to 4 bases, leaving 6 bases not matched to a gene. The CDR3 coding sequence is TGTGCCAGTAGTGTCACAGGGGGTCCCACTGAAGCTTTCTTT. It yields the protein CASSVTGGPTEAFF. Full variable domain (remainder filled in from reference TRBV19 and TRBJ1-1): DGGITQSPKYLFRKEGQNVTLSCEQNLNHDAMYWYRQDPGQGLRLIYYSQIVNDFQKGDIAEGYSVSREKKESFPLTVTSAQKNPTAFYLCASSVTGGPTEAFFGQGTRLTVV.

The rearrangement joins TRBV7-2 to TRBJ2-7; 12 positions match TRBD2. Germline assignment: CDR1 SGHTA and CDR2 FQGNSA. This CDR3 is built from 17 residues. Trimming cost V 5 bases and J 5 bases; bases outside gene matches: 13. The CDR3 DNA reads TGTGCCAGCAGCCCTAGCGGGAGGGCCTATTCTCGCCACGAGCAGTACTTC. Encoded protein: CASSPSGRAYSRHEQYF.

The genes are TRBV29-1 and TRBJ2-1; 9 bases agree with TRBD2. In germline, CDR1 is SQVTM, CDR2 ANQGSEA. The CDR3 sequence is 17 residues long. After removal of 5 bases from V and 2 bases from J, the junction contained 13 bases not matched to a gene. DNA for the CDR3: TGCAGCGTTAAGGGACTAGCAATGCAAAAGACCTACAATGAGCAGTTCTTC. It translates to CSVKGLAMQKTYNEQFF.

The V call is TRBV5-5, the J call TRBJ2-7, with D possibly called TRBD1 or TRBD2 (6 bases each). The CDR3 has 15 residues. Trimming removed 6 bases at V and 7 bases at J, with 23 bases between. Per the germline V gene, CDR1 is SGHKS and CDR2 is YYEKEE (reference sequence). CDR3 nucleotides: TGTGCCAGCACCGTAAGAAGGGGGGCCCCCGAAGAGCAGTACTTC. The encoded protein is CASTVRRGAPEEQYF.

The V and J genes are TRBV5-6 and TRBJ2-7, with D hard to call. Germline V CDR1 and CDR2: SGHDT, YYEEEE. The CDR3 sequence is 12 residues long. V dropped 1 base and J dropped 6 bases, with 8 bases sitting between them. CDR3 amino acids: CASSLISREQYF. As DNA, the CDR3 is TGTGCCAGCAGCTTGATCTCTCGCGAGCAGTACTTC. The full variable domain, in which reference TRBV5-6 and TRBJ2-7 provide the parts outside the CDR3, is DAGVTQSPTHLIKTRGQQVTLRCSPKSGHDTVSWYQQALGQGPQFIFQYYEEEERQRGNFPDRFSGHQFPNYSSELNVNALLLGDSALYLCASSLISREQYFGPGTRLTVT.

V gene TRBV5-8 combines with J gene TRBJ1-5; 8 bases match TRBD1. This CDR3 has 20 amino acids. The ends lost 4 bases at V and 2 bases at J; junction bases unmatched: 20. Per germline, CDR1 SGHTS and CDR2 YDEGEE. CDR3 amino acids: CASSPRPGQARLRGNQPQHF. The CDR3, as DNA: TGTGCCAGCAGCCCCCGACCGGGACAGGCACGACTGAGGGGCAATCAGCCCCAGCATTTT.

CDR3 residues: CASSPHGDTQYF. The CDR3 nucleotides read TGTGCCAGCAGCCCACATGGGGATACGCAGTATTTT. V is TRBV13 and J is TRBJ2-3; no clear D. CDR1 PRHDT and CDR2 FYEKMQ come from the germline V gene (reference sequence). CDR3 length: 12 residues. V gave up 5 bases and J gave up 6 bases, with 9 bases separating them.

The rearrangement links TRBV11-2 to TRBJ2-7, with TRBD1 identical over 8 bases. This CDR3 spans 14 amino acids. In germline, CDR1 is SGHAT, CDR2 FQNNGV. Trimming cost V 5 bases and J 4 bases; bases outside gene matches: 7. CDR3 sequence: CASSVGQGNYEQYF. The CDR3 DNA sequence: TGTGCCAGCAGCGTAGGACAGGGAAATTACGAGCAGTACTTC. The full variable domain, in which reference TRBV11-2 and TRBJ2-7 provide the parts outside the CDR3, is EAGVAQSPRYKIIEKRQSVAFWCNPISGHATLYWYQQILGQGPKLLIQFQNNGVVDDSQLPKDRFSAERLKGVDSTLKIQPAKLEDSAVYLCASSVGQGNYEQYFGPGTRLTVT.

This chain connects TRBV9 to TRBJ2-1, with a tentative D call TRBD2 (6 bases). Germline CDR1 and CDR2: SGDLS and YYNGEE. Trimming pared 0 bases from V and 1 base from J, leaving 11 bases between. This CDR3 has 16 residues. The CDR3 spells CASSVAGRESYNEQFF. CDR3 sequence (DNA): TGTGCCAGCAGCGTAGCCGGGAGAGAGTCCTACAATGAGCAGTTCTTC.